Following are 22 T cell receptor beta chains from one sample sequenced in a study of control samples from healthy donors and cancer patients. Only in-frame clones appear in the TCRdb table, and some are missing; sequencing was by immunoSEQ multiplex PCR. The sample includes around 200,000 clones, around 94% seen only once; the top ten take less than 1.6%. Input material: blood. These receptors were taken from a man aged 45-60 years in good health.

This chain links TRBV5-1 with TRBJ1-2; the D gene is possibly TRBD1 (6 bases). The CDR3 is made up of 18 amino acids. Trimming left V 0 bases short and J 4 bases short, with 22 bases between. From germline, CDR1 is SGHRS and CDR2 YFSETQ. CDR3 residues: CASSLEPGEAGVSYGYTF. In nucleotides, the CDR3 is TGCGCCAGCAGCTTGGAACCCGGTGAGGCAGGGGTTAGCTATGGCTACACCTTC.

The J gene is TRBJ2-3, the V gene TRBV11-1; TRBD2 matches at 10 bases. Trimming took 6 bases from V and 5 from J; bases not matched to a gene: 8. The CDR3 length is 15 residues. Germline V lookup: CDR1 SGHAT, CDR2 FQDESV (reference sequence). CDR3 in amino acids: CASRASGGSGDTQYF. In DNA, the CDR3 is TGTGCCAGCAGAGCTAGCGGGGGCTCCGGAGATACGCAGTATTTT.

The chain recombines TRBV28 with TRBJ2-7; perhaps TRBD1 as D (6 bases). There are 14 residues in the CDR3. The V end lost 7 bases, the J end lost 2 bases, and 15 bases lay between the germline ends. Germline values: CDR1 MDHEN, CDR2 SYDVKM. The CDR3 sequence is CASNPQGKPYEQYV. In DNA form, the CDR3 reads TGTGCCAGCAACCCCCAGGGGAAACCCTACGAGCAGTACGTC.

The chain couples TRBV11-2 to TRBJ1-1, with no clear D. The germline V gene has CDR1 SGHAT and CDR2 FQNNGV. CDR3 length: 14 amino acids. The V and J ends lost 6 bases and 1 base respectively, with 12 bases between them. CDR3 protein: CASRKIQENTEAFF. The CDR3 DNA is TGTGCCAGCAGAAAAATCCAGGAGAACACTGAAGCTTTCTTT. The full variable domain, in which reference TRBV11-2 and TRBJ1-1 provide the parts outside the CDR3, is EAGVAQSPRYKIIEKRQSVAFWCNPISGHATLYWYQQILGQGPKLLIQFQNNGVVDDSQLPKDRFSAERLKGVDSTLKIQPAKLEDSAVYLCASRKIQENTEAFFGQGTRLTVV.

The rearrangement uses TRBV4-2 and TRBJ2-4; D is possibly TRBD2 (6 bases). The CDR3 length is 15 residues. The V and J ends lost 7 bases and 6 bases respectively, with 19 bases between them. CDR1 is LGHNA, CDR2 YNFKEQ, per germline. CDR3 region: CASTDSGGPLNIQYF. In DNA, the CDR3 is TGTGCCAGCACCGATAGCGGCGGCCCCCTAAACATTCAGTACTTC.

This clone has only a few counts. CDR3 sequence (DNA): TGTGCCACCAGCAGAGCCAGGGGTTACGAGCAGTACGTC. This gives the protein CATSRARGYEQYV. The chain joins TRBV15 to TRBJ2-7, with a possible D match to TRBD1 (6 bases). V shed 1 base and J shed 4 bases, with 8 bases lying between them. The length of the CDR3 is 13 residues. The germline V gene encodes CDR1 LNHNV and CDR2 YYDKDF (reference sequence).

This chain connects TRBV9 to TRBJ2-5; the D is unclear. Per the germline V gene, CDR1 is SGDLS and CDR2 is YYNGEE. V gave up 1 base and J gave up 3 bases, with 7 bases separating them. The CDR3 runs to 13 residues. CDR3 sequence (DNA): TGTGCCAGCAGCGTATCGCAGAAAGAGACCCAGTACTTC. Translation gives CASSVSQKETQYF.

The rearrangement uses TRBV5-8 and TRBJ1-6, with a tentative D call TRBD1 (5 bases). This CDR3 region has 16 residues. The germline V gene encodes CDR1 SGHTS and CDR2 YDEGEE. The V gene lost 0 bases and the J gene lost 7 bases, with 14 bases spanning the gap. The CDR3 nucleotides read TGTGCCAGCAGCTTGGACGGGGGGTTAGGAAATTCACCCCTCCACTTT. It translates to CASSLDGGLGNSPLHF. The complete variable domain, with remaining parts taken from reference TRBV5-8 and TRBJ1-6, reads EAGVTQSPTHLIKTRGQQATLRCSPISGHTSVYWYQQALGLGLQFLLWYDEGEERNRGNFPPRFSGRQFPNYSSELNVNALELEDSALYLCASSLDGGLGNSPLHFGNGTRLTVT.

The CDR3 bases are TGTGCCAGCAGCGTTCAGGGGGCGAAGGATAATTCACCCCTCCACTTT. Translating it yields CASSVQGAKDNSPLHF. The J gene is TRBJ1-6, the V gene TRBV9; 8 positions agree with TRBD1. Germline V gives CDR1 SGDLS, CDR2 YYNGEE. The CDR3 consists of 16 residues. V shed 2 bases and J 5 bases; nucleotides not matched to a gene: 6. Full variable domain (missing parts from reference TRBV9 and TRBJ1-6): DSGVTQTPKHLITATGQRVTLRCSPRSGDLSVYWYQQSLDQGLQFLIQYYNGEERAKGNILERFSAQQFPDLHSELNLSSLELGDSALYFCASSVQGAKDNSPLHFGNGTRLTVT.

This clone was found once. The J gene is TRBJ1-3, the V gene TRBV2, with 9 bases fitting TRBD1. Germline CDR1 reads SNHLY; CDR2 reads FYNNEI. V lost 3 bases to trimming and J lost 0 bases; unmatched junction nucleotides: 3. The CDR3 spans 16 residues. CDR3 loop: CASSEYRGLSGNTIYF. The DNA of the CDR3 is TGTGCCAGCAGTGAGTACAGGGGGCTCTCTGGAAACACCATATATTTT.

The genes are TRBV6-1 and TRBJ1-2; D gene unclear. The V end lost 0 bases, the J end lost 3 bases, and 14 bases lay between the germline ends. This CDR3 comprises 16 residues. Germline CDR1 MNHNS, CDR2 SASEGT. The CDR3 protein is CASSEAIRRADYGYTF. CDR3 nucleotide sequence: TGTGCCAGCAGTGAAGCGATTCGGCGGGCCGACTATGGCTACACCTTC.

This rearrangement joins TRBV28 to TRBJ2-3; D may be TRBD1 (6 bases). Trimming cost V 5 bases and J 5 bases, with 29 bases left between them. Germline CDR1 MDHEN, CDR2 SYDVKM. This CDR3 is built from 19 residues. The CDR3 here is CASSTRTGTNLQRLDTQYF. CDR3 nucleotides: TGTGCCAGCAGTACCCGGACCGGGACAAATCTCCAACGACTAGATACGCAGTATTTT.

The V call is TRBV28, the J call TRBJ1-3; D is ambiguous. Germline values: CDR1 MDHEN, CDR2 SYDVKM. The ends were cut back, 6 bases at V and 5 bases at J, with 11 bases in the middle. The CDR3 extends over 13 amino acids. CDR3 nucleotide sequence: TGTGCCAGCAGCACCGTAGGGAGAAACACCATATATTTT. It translates to CASSTVGRNTIYF.

V gene TRBV3-1 (or the pseudogene TRBV3-2) combines with J gene TRBJ1-3; maybe TRBD1 (6 bases). The CDR3 sequence is 17 residues long. Germline V gives CDR1 LGHDT, CDR2 YNNKEL (reference sequence). Trimming took 3 bases from V and 2 from J, leaving 17 bases between them. This chain's CDR3 is CASSHLYEGVTGNTIYF. For the CDR3, the DNA is TGTGCCAGCAGCCATCTATACGAGGGGGTTACTGGAAACACCATATATTTT.

This sequence joins TRBV18 and TRBJ1-5; D unresolved. This CDR3 region has 17 residues. CDR1 is KGHSH and CDR2 is LQKENI in the germline V gene. V lost 0 bases and J lost 0, with 12 bases in between. The CDR3 loop is CASSPPDTMISNQPQHF. The CDR3 DNA reads TGTGCCAGCTCACCACCCGACACCATGATTAGCAATCAGCCCCAGCATTTT.

The chain links TRBV27 to TRBJ1-6, with D unclear. The CDR3 length is 14 residues. V was pared by 7 bases and J by 9 bases, with 16 bases between. Germline V gene sequence: CDR1 MNHEY, CDR2 SMNVEV (reference sequence). The CDR3 sequence: CASTLLGPGSPLHF. CDR3 sequence (DNA): TGTGCCAGCACGCTACTGGGCCCCGGTTCACCCCTCCACTTT.

This chain joins TRBV25-1 and TRBJ2-7, with TRBD2 as a possible D gene (5 bases). The V end lost 2 bases, the J end lost 3 bases, and 8 bases lay between the germline ends. The CDR3 covers 13 residues. From germline, CDR1 is MGHDK and CDR2 SYGVNS. The CDR3 reads CASSERGIYEQYF. In DNA form, the CDR3 reads TGTGCCAGCAGTGAACGGGGTATCTACGAGCAGTACTTC.

The chain employs TRBV9 and TRBJ2-6; no clear D. This CDR3 contains 20 residues. Germline V gene sequence: CDR1 SGDLS, CDR2 YYNGEE. The V end was cut by 0 bases, the J end by 0 bases, with 19 bases between. CDR3 in DNA: TGTGCCAGCAGCGTAGGGTTGACGACACCTCTATTCTCTGGGGCCAACGTCCTGACTTTC. It translates to CASSVGLTTPLFSGANVLTF.

V is TRBV3-1 (or the pseudogene TRBV3-2) and J is TRBJ1-6; possible D gene TRBD1, 5 bases. V shed 0 bases and J shed 7 bases, with 22 bases lying between them. The CDR3 runs 19 residues. Germline V gene data show CDR1 as LGHDT and CDR2 as YNNKEL (reference sequence). Here the CDR3 reads CASSQEKGRGFAANSPLHF. CDR3 sequence (DNA): TGTGCCAGCAGCCAAGAGAAAGGTAGGGGTTTTGCGGCAAATTCACCCCTCCACTTT.

This chain connects TRBV7-9 to TRBJ2-1, with D uncertain. Germline V gene sequence: CDR1 SEHNR, CDR2 FQNEAQ (reference sequence). The CDR3 runs 14 residues. The V and J ends lost 5 bases and 2 bases respectively, with 10 bases between them. CDR3: CASSRFGAYNEQFF. The CDR3 nucleotides read TGTGCCAGCAGCCGCTTCGGAGCCTACAATGAGCAGTTCTTC. The entire variable domain, with the rest obtained from reference TRBV7-9 and TRBJ2-1, is as follows: DTGVSQNPRHKITKRGQNVTFRCDPISEHNRLYWYRQTLGQGPEFLTYFQNEAQLEKSRLLSDRFSAERPKGSFSTLEIQRTEQGDSAMYLCASSRFGAYNEQFFGPGTRLTVL.

J is TRBJ1-6 and V is TRBV19; TRBD1 matches at 8 bases. The V gene end was trimmed by 3 bases and the J gene end by 7 bases; junction bases not matched to a gene: 11. In germline, CDR1 is LNHDA, CDR2 SQIVND (reference sequence). The CDR3 is 17 residues long. The DNA for the CDR3 is TGTGCCAGTAGTATCCGGACAGGGATCATGGGGAATTCACCCCTCCACTTT. It codes for CASSIRTGIMGNSPLHF. Full variable domain (remainder filled in from reference TRBV19 and TRBJ1-6): DGGITQSPKYLFRKEGQNVTLSCEQNLNHDAMYWYRQDPGQGLRLIYYSQIVNDFQKGDIAEGYSVSREKKESFPLTVTSAQKNPTAFYLCASSIRTGIMGNSPLHFGNGTRLTVT.

This chain joins TRBV30 and TRBJ2-3, with D perhaps TRBD2 (6 bases). This CDR3 region has 12 residues. V shed 8 bases and J shed 0 bases, with 9 bases lying between them. Germline V lookup: CDR1 GTSNPN, CDR2 SVGIG (reference sequence). CDR3: CASSGSTDTQYF. CDR3 nucleotide sequence: TGTGCCAGTAGCGGAAGCACAGATACGCAGTATTTT.